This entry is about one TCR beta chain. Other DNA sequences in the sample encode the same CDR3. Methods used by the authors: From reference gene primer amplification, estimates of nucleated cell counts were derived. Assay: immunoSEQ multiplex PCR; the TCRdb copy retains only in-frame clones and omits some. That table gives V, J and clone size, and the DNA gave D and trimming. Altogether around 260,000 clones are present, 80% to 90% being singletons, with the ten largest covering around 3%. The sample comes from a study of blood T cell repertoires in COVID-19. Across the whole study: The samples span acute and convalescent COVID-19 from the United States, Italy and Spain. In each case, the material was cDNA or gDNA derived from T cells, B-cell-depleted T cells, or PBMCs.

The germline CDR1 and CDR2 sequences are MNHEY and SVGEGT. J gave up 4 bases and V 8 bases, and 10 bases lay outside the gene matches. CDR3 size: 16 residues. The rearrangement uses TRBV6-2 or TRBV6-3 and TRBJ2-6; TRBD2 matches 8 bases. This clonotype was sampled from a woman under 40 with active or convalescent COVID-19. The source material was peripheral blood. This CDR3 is CASCFRGGAGANVLTF. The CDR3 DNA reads TGTGCCAGCTGTTTTCGGGGGGGGGCGGGGGCCAACGTCCTGACTTTC.